This is a list of T cell receptor beta chains from one sample in a study of T cell responses to AZD1222 COVID-19 vaccine. This table comes from immunoSEQ multiplex PCR, and its TCRdb copy is limited to in-frame clones, with some not included. The data show 200,000 or so clones, 85% to 95% seen once. The starting material was peripheral blood, obtained on day 0 of MenACWY control vaccination. Receptors originate from an adult in good health. Both conserved end residues are part of each CDR3. The order of the fields is J gene, V gene, clone size, D gene, CDR3 DNA, CDR3 protein. The D gene is left open where the match is weak. Not all rows give a size; the values are once, few, many and, for expanded clones, a class.

TRBJ1-2 TRBV3-1/TRBV3-2 NA NA TGTGCCAGCAGCCAAGAGAGGGGAGGTGGCTACACCTTC CASSQERGGGYTF
TRBJ1-5 TRBV7-2 few NA TGTGCCAGCAGCCGCCGGGCTGGGGCCGTCAATCAGCCCCAGCATTTT CASSRRAGAVNQPQHF
TRBJ1-5 TRBV5-1 NA TRBD1 TGCGCCAGCAGCTTGGGGGCTACAGGGGATCAGCCCCAGCATTTT CASSLGATGDQPQHF
TRBJ2-7 TRBV28 NA NA TGTGCCAGCAGTTCATACGACATCGGGGAGCAGTACTTC CASSSYDIGEQYF
TRBJ2-3 TRBV5-6 NA NA TGTGCCAGCCAGGGGGGTCAGATCACAGATACGCAGTATTTT CASQGGQITDTQYF
TRBJ1-2 TRBV24-1 once NA TGTGCCACCAGTGATGTCAACCAGGAGAACTATGGCTACACCTTC CATSDVNQENYGYTF
TRBJ2-6 TRBV7-2 NA NA TGTGCCAGCAGCTTAGGGGCTGGGGCCAACGTCCTGACTTTC CASSLGAGANVLTF
TRBJ1-3 TRBV11-2 NA NA TGTGCCAGCAGCTTTGCGGGCTCTGGAAACACCATATATTTT CASSFAGSGNTIYF
TRBJ2-2 TRBV24-1 NA NA TGTGCCACCAGTGCAGGGACCGGGGAGCTGTTTTTT CATSAGTGELFF
TRBJ2-7 TRBV2 NA NA TGTGCCAGCGGGGGGCTTTACGAGCAGTACTTC CASGGLYEQYF
TRBJ2-1 TRBV5-4 NA TRBD2 TGTGCCAGCAGCTGGGGACTAGCGGGGGGGCCTCGGGAGCAGTTCTTC CASSWGLAGGPREQFF